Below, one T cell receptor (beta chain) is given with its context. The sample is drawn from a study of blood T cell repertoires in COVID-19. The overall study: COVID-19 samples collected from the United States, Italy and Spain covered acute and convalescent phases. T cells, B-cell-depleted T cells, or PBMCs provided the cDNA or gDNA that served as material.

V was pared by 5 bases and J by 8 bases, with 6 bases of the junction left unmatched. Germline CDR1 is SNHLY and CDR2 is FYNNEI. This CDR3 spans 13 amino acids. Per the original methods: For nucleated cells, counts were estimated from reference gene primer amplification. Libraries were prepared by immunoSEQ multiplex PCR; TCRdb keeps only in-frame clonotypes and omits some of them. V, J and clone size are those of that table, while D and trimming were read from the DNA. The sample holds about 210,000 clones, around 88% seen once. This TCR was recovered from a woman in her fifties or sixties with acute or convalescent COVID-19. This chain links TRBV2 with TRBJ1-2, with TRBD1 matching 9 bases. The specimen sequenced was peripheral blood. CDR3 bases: TGTGCCAGCAGTCTAGGGACAGGGAAAGGCTACACCTTC. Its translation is CASSLGTGKGYTF. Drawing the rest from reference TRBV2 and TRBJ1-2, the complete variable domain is EPEVTQTPSHQVTQMGQEVILRCVPISNHLYFYWYRQILGQKVEFLVSFYNNEISEKSEIFDDQFSVERPDGSNFTLKIRSTKLEDSAMYFCASSLGTGKGYTFGSGTRLTVV.